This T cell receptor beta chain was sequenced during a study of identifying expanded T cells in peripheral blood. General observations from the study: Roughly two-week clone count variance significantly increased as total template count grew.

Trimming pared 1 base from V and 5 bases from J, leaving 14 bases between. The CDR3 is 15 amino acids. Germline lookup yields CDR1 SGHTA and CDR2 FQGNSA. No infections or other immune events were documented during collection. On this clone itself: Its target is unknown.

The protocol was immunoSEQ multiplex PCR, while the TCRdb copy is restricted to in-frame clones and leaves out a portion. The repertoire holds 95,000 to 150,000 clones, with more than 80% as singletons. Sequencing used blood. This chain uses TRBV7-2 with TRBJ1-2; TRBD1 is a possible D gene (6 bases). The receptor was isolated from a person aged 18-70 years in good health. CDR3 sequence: CASSLVQGNDYGYTF. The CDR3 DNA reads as TGTGCCAGCAGCTTAGTACAGGGAAACGATTATGGCTACACCTTC.